This T cell receptor (beta chain) was recovered during a study of blood T cells in healthy people across ages (dated by TCRdb to between 2015 and 2016). About the study as a whole: In model experiments, roughly one uniquely barcoded TCR beta cDNA molecule per two T cells was captured by template switching. The donors were split into four age groups: young (average around 15 years), middle-aged (about 40), aged (approximately 60) and long-lived (roughly 77). To avoid experimental bias, donors of different ages were spread randomly across the sequencing lanes. The study measured age-related changes in TCR beta repertoire diversity using deep sequencing normalized with unique cDNA molecular identifiers. Using the same blood draw, the study looked at two additional independent replicas of 1 million unique cDNA reads for two donors, one aged 18 to 29 and the other aged 80 or older.

Many counts were recorded for this clonotype. Its antigen remains unidentified. One base away there is no much larger clone; base qualities are not given. Libraries were constructed by 5' RACE. TCRdb shows the sequencer as Illumina HiSeq 2500. A second PCR of roughly 7 to 12 cycles was run with a J-beta primer mix and a sample-barcoded 5' primer. Each TCR beta cDNA molecule received a unique molecular identifier from a template-switch 5' adaptor carrying 12 random nucleotides. Each sample yielded at least 2.5 million CDR3-containing paired-end reads. First-strand cDNA synthesis was performed from all RNA using the Mint cDNA synthesis kit, with priming by a TRBC-specific oligonucleotide. Following uracil-DNA glycosylase treatment, a first 18-cycle PCR with universal primers M1SS and BC2_uni_R was performed on all cDNA. As for the authors' bioinformatics: Normalization of each sample was performed by random selection of 1 million high-quality reads, each carrying a distinct molecular identifier. Instead of being binned into consensus sequences, reads that shared molecular identifiers were thrown out. MiTCR, set to a Q25 quality threshold and the strictest error-elimination algorithm, was used for CDR3 identification, clonotype clustering and error correction. A nonparametric unseen species model using Euler transformation provided a lower-bound estimate of total TCR beta diversity. Using fastp trimming at Q25 and MiXCR clonotype assembly, TCRdb reanalyzed the public sequencing data and kept in-frame beta chains. Duplicate CDR3 protein sequences are folded into a single record with the most common DNA and genes. It is TCRdb's table, rather than the study itself, that gives the V and J calls and clone size. The table for this sample lists over a million distinct CDR3 sequences; under 45% of them were counted only once. The top ten hold about 19% of the sample.

Here is what the overall study found, with its caveats: There was a strong correlation between observed TCR beta diversity and the percentage of naive T cells measured by flow cytometry. Because profiling used bulk unsorted PBMCs, naive and antigen-experienced compartments could not be compared conclusively. Estimates of total diversity based on one million sequenced T cells were considered lower bounds and underestimates. As age increased, observed TCR beta diversity per million T cells dropped in a roughly linear way, and a significant reduction was already evident by age roughly 40. Because the CMV infection status of the donors was unknown, age-related changes in expanded clonotypes may potentially have been confounded. Compared with the aged group, the long-lived group had more naive CD4+ T cells, fewer expanded clones and increased TCR diversity, a pattern suggesting age selection.

Systemically healthy Caucasian individuals from Russia, about 38 in total and aged about 6 to 100 years, were included as donors. Each donor gave ten milliliters of peripheral blood, collected into EDTA-treated Vacutainer tubes. Ficoll-Paque density-gradient centrifugation was used to isolate PBMCs, with at least 6 million obtained per sample. Total RNA, at least 6 micrograms per sample, was extracted from PBMCs with Trizol reagent. The percentages of naive CD45RAhigh/CD27high T cells were determined by flow cytometry on a PBMC aliquot from every donor. Specimen: blood. This TCR derives from a woman in her fifties or sixties in good health.

The sequence in DNA is TGCAGTGCTAGAGCCCCCTCCGGGACCGCACATCCGTATTTT. It translates as CSARAPSGTAHPYF. The rearranged chain carries TRBV20-1 and TRBJ2-3; the D gene assignment is perhaps TRBD1 or TRBD2, with each matching 5 bases. There are 14 amino acids in the CDR3, from cysteine to phenylalanine inclusive. Only the CDR3 region is kept as DNA, spanning 42 bases read in frame from base 1. Taken from the germline V gene (reference sequence), the CDR1 and CDR2 loops are DFQATT and SNEGSKA. V gives up 1 base and J gives up 14 bases, and the segment between their germline ends measures 22 bases.